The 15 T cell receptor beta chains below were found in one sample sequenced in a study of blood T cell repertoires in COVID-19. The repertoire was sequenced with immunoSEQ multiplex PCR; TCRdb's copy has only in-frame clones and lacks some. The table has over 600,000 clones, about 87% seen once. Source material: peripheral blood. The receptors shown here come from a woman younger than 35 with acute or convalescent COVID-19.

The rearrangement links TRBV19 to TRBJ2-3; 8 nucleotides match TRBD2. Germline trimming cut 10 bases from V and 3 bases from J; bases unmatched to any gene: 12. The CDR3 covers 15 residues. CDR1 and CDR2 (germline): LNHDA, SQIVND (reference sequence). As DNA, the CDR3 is TGTGCCAACCATCCTCGGGGGGGCGGAACAGATACGCAGTATTTT. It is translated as CANHPRGGGTDTQYF.

DNA for the CDR3: TGTGCCTGGAGTGATAACGGGGCTAACTATGGCTACACCTTC. Translated: CAWSDNGANYGYTF. The genes are TRBV30 and TRBJ1-2; D remains ambiguous. The CDR3 is made up of 14 amino acids. Trimming took off 1 base at V and 0 bases at J, with 9 bases between the two ends. CDR1 is GTSNPN, CDR2 SVGIG, per germline (reference sequence).

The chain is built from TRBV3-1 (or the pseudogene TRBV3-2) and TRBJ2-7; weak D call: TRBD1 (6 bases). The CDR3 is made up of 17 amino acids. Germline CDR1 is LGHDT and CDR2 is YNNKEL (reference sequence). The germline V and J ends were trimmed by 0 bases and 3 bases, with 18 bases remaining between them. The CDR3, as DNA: TGTGCCAGCAGCCAAGATATTGCGGCGGCAGGGGTCTACGAGCAGTACTTC. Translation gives CASSQDIAAAGVYEQYF.

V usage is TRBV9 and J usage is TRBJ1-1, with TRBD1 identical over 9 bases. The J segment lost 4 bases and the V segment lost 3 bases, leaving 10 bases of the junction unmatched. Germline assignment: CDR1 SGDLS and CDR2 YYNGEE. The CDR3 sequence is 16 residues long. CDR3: CASSGPRDRESTEAFF. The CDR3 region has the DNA TGTGCCAGCAGCGGGCCCCGGGACAGGGAATCCACTGAAGCTTTCTTT.

The CDR3 bases are TGTGCCACCAGCAGACCTCAGGTAACGGGAACTTACGAGCAGTACTTC. Protein sequence: CATSRPQVTGTYEQYF. This chain links TRBV15 with TRBJ2-7; a possible D gene is TRBD2 (5 bases). The CDR3 has 16 amino acids. Germline V gives CDR1 LNHNV, CDR2 YYDKDF (reference sequence). Trimming removed 2 bases at V and 4 bases at J, with 18 bases between.

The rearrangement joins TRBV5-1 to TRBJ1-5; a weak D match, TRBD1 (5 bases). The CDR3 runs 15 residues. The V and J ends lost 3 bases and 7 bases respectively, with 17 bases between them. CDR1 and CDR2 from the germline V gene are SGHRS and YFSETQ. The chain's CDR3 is CASSSQGGEGQPQHF. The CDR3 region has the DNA TGCGCCAGCAGCTCCCAGGGAGGAGAGGGCCAGCCCCAGCATTTT.

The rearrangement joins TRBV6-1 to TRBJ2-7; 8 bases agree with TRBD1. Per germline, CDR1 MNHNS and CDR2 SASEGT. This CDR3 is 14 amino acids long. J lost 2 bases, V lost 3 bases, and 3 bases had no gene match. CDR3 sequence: CASSDRQGTYEQYF. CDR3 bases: TGTGCCAGCAGTGACCGACAGGGGACCTACGAGCAGTACTTC.

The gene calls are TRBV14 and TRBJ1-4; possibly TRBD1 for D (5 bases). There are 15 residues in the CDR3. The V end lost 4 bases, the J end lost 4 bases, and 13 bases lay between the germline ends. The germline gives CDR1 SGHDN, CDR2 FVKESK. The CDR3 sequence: CASSPWGGVNEKLFF. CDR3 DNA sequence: TGTGCCAGCAGCCCTTGGGGCGGGGTTAATGAAAAACTGTTTTTT.

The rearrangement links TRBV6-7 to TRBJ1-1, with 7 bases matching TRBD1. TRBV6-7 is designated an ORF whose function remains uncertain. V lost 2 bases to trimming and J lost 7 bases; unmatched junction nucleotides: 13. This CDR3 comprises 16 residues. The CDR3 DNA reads TGTGCCAGCAGTTACGGGACAGAAATTGAACAGGGTGAAGCTTTCTTT. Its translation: CASSYGTEIEQGEAFF.

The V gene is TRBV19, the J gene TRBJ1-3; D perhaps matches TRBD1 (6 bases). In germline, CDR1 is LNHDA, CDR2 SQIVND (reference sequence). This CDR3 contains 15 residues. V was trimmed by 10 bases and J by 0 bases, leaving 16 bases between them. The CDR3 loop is CATKGGLFSGNTIYF. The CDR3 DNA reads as TGTGCCACTAAGGGGGGGCTATTCTCTGGAAACACCATATATTTT.

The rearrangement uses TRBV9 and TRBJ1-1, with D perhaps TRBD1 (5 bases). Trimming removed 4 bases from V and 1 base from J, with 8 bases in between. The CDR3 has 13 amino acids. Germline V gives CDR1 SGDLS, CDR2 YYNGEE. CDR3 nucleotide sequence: TGTGCCAGCAGCAGACAGAGGAACACTGAAGCTTTCTTT. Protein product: CASSRQRNTEAFF.

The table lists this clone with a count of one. The CDR3 DNA sequence: TGCGCCAGCAGCCAAGAGAGCATGGGCTACTATGGCTACACCTTC. Translated, it gives CASSQESMGYYGYTF. The chain employs TRBV4-3 and TRBJ1-2; D is uncertain. V was pared by 0 bases and J by 3 bases, with 11 bases between. The CDR3 is made up of 15 amino acids. Germline V lookup: CDR1 LGHNA, CDR2 YSLEER.

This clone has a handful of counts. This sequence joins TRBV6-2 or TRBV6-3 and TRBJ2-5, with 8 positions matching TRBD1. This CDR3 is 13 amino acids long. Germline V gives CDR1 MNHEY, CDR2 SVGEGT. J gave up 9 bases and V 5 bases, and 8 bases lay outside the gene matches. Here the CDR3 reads CASSRLDRDAQYF. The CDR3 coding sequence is TGTGCCAGCAGTCGCCTGGACAGGGATGCCCAGTACTTC.

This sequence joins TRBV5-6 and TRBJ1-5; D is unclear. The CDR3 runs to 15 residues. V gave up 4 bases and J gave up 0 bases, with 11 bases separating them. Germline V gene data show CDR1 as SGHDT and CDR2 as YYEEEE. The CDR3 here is CASSTLQFSNQPQHF. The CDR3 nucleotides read TGTGCCAGCAGCACCCTACAGTTTAGCAATCAGCCCCAGCATTTT. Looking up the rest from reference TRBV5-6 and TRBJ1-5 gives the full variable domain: DAGVTQSPTHLIKTRGQQVTLRCSPKSGHDTVSWYQQALGQGPQFIFQYYEEEERQRGNFPDRFSGHQFPNYSSELNVNALLLGDSALYLCASSTLQFSNQPQHFGDGTRLSIL.

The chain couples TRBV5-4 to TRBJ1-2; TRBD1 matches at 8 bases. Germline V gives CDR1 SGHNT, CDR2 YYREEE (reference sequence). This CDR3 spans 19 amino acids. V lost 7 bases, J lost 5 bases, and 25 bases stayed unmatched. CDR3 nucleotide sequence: TGTGCCAGCGCCTACTCTGGGGGTTCCTTCAGGGGGCTCCGGTATGGCTACACCTTC. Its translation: CASAYSGGSFRGLRYGYTF.